This TCR beta chain was documented in a study of immune cell composition in non-small cell lung cancer. Study at large: Histologic subtype was mainly adenocarcinoma or squamous cell carcinoma.

Notes on the study in general: Lung squamous cell carcinoma tumours had significantly higher top 10 clone scores and productive clonality than lung adenocarcinoma. In adenocarcinoma, maximal tumour-associated clone frequency tracked TIL tumour reactivity.

Genomic DNA came from frozen unsorted single-cell suspensions. CDR3 length: 13 amino acids. V dropped 6 bases and J dropped 4; count of bases not matched to a gene: 3. CDR1 and CDR2 from the germline V gene are SGHTA and FQGNSA. TCRdb's table, derived via immunoSEQ multiplex PCR, lists solely in-frame clones and lacks some. The sample contains 4,900 or so clones, over 60% of which appear only once. A remark on this clone: Its antigen is still unknown.

This receptor was identified in a human donor with non-small cell lung cancer. The gene calls are TRBV7-2 and TRBJ1-2, with TRBD1 matching 9 bases. Sequencing was done on a sample of lung tumor tissue. The CDR3 coding sequence is TGTGCCAGCAGAGTGACAGGGGGCTATGGCTACACCTTC. This gives the protein CASRVTGGYGYTF.